This is a list of T cell receptor beta chains from one sample in a study of blood T cell repertoires in COVID-19. The table came from immunoSEQ multiplex PCR; TCRdb's copy has only in-frame clones and leaves some out. The sample carries 250,000 to 400,000 clones, roughly 90% recorded once. Material: peripheral blood. The receptors were sampled from a woman aged 30 to 39 with COVID-19, enrolled during active disease. CDR3s include the opening cysteine and the closing phenylalanine or tryptophan. Fields, in order: D gene, clone size, J gene, V gene, CDR3 protein, CDR3 DNA. A D gene is named only where the DNA matches it firmly. Expanded clones get a size class; other rows say once, few or many, or leave the size out.

d_gene: .
abundance: .
j_gene: TRBJ1-1
v_gene: TRBV7-9
CDR3aa: CASSLTQGRTEAFF
CDR3nt: TGTGCCAGCAGCTTAACCCAGGGTCGGACTGAAGCTTTCTTT

d_gene: .
abundance: .
j_gene: TRBJ1-4
v_gene: TRBV2
CDR3aa: CASSDIEDRYNEKLFF
CDR3nt: TGTGCCAGCAGTGATATAGAGGATAGGTATAATGAAAAACTGTTTTTT

d_gene: .
abundance: .
j_gene: TRBJ1-5
v_gene: TRBV9
CDR3aa: CASSVDGGALGNQPQHF
CDR3nt: TGTGCCAGCAGCGTAGATGGAGGGGCTTTGGGTAATCAGCCCCAGCATTTT

d_gene: .
abundance: .
j_gene: TRBJ2-7
v_gene: TRBV6-5
CDR3aa: CASSPSARYEQYF
CDR3nt: TGTGCCAGCAGTCCTAGCGCACGCTACGAGCAGTACTTC

d_gene: .
abundance: .
j_gene: TRBJ2-1
v_gene: TRBV14
CDR3aa: CASSIRSGTPGAGEQFF
CDR3nt: TGTGCCAGCAGCATTCGATCCGGGACCCCGGGAGCGGGTGAGCAGTTCTTC

d_gene: .
abundance: .
j_gene: TRBJ1-2
v_gene: TRBV7-6
CDR3aa: CASSLEAGISYGYTF
CDR3nt: TGTGCCAGCAGCTTAGAGGCGGGGATTTCCTATGGCTACACCTTC

d_gene: .
abundance: .
j_gene: TRBJ1-1
v_gene: TRBV28
CDR3aa: CASSKQGLGMNTEAFF
CDR3nt: TGTGCCAGCAGTAAACAGGGTTTAGGCATGAACACTGAAGCTTTCTTT

d_gene: .
abundance: .
j_gene: TRBJ1-3
v_gene: TRBV9
CDR3aa: CASSPQLTDPRSGNTIYF
CDR3nt: TGTGCCAGCAGCCCCCAACTCACAGACCCACGCTCTGGAAACACCATATATTTT

d_gene: TRBD1
abundance: .
j_gene: TRBJ1-6
v_gene: TRBV3-1/TRBV3-2
CDR3aa: CASSSKDRGLVALHF
CDR3nt: TGTGCCAGCAGCTCGAAGGACAGGGGGCTAGTTGCCCTCCACTTT

d_gene: .
abundance: .
j_gene: TRBJ1-1
v_gene: TRBV6-4
CDR3aa: CASSEEGSTEAFF
CDR3nt: TGTGCCAGCAGTGAAGAGGGATCCACTGAAGCTTTCTTT

d_gene: TRBD1
abundance: .
j_gene: TRBJ1-4
v_gene: TRBV3-1/TRBV3-2
CDR3aa: CASSQGGTGEAEKLFF
CDR3nt: TGTGCCAGCAGCCAAGGGGGGACAGGGGAGGCAGAAAAACTGTTTTTT

d_gene: TRBD2
abundance: .
j_gene: TRBJ2-5
v_gene: TRBV5-1
CDR3aa: CASSITAGVTQETQYF
CDR3nt: TGCGCCAGCAGCATCACAGCGGGAGTGACTCAAGAGACCCAGTACTTC

d_gene: .
abundance: .
j_gene: TRBJ1-1
v_gene: TRBV29-1
CDR3aa: CSGSTTGGITEAFF
CDR3nt: TGCAGCGGATCCACGACAGGCGGAATCACTGAAGCTTTCTTT

d_gene: TRBD1
abundance: .
j_gene: TRBJ1-2
v_gene: TRBV28
CDR3aa: CASSSGGGVYGYTF
CDR3nt: TGTGCCAGCAGTTCGGGAGGGGGCGTCTATGGCTACACCTTC

d_gene: TRBD1
abundance: .
j_gene: TRBJ1-1
v_gene: TRBV6-5
CDR3aa: CASSYSDRVKNTEAFF
CDR3nt: TGTGCCAGCAGTTACTCTGACAGGGTAAAAAACACTGAAGCTTTCTTT

d_gene: TRBD1
abundance: .
j_gene: TRBJ2-5
v_gene: TRBV29-1
CDR3aa: CSVRTGSQETQYF
CDR3nt: TGCAGCGTTAGGACAGGGAGTCAAGAGACCCAGTACTTC

d_gene: TRBD2
abundance: .
j_gene: TRBJ2-3
v_gene: TRBV19
CDR3aa: CASSMGTSGDTQYF
CDR3nt: TGTGCCAGTAGTATGGGGACTAGCGGGGATACGCAGTATTTT

d_gene: .
abundance: .
j_gene: TRBJ2-1
v_gene: TRBV5-8
CDR3aa: CASSLSPNSYNEQFF
CDR3nt: TGTGCCAGCAGCTTGTCGCCTAACTCCTACAATGAGCAGTTCTTC

d_gene: .
abundance: .
j_gene: TRBJ1-1
v_gene: TRBV10-3
CDR3aa: CAISEGGMPEAFF
CDR3nt: TGTGCCATCAGTGAGGGGGGGATGCCTGAAGCTTTCTTT

d_gene: .
abundance: .
j_gene: TRBJ1-2
v_gene: TRBV14
CDR3aa: CASSHIGQSQNYGYTF
CDR3nt: TGTGCCAGCAGCCACATAGGACAGTCCCAAAACTATGGCTACACCTTC

d_gene: .
abundance: .
j_gene: TRBJ1-3
v_gene: TRBV14
CDR3aa: CASSRQAFSGNTIYF
CDR3nt: TGTGCCAGCAGCCGACAGGCATTCTCTGGAAACACCATATATTTT

d_gene: TRBD2
abundance: .
j_gene: TRBJ2-3
v_gene: TRBV10-3
CDR3aa: CATKVAGGEGDTQYF
CDR3nt: TGTGCCACCAAGGTAGCGGGAGGGGAGGGAGATACGCAGTATTTT

d_gene: .
abundance: .
j_gene: TRBJ1-6
v_gene: TRBV7-8
CDR3aa: CASSPFGQTSSYNSPLHF
CDR3nt: TGTGCCAGCAGCCCTTTTGGGCAGACGAGCTCCTATAATTCACCCCTCCACTTT

d_gene: .
abundance: .
j_gene: TRBJ1-2
v_gene: TRBV28
CDR3aa: CASSSSGQIYGYTF
CDR3nt: TGTGCCAGCAGTTCCTCAGGGCAGATCTATGGCTACACCTTC

d_gene: TRBD1
abundance: once
j_gene: TRBJ2-1
v_gene: TRBV7-9
CDR3aa: CASSTSGTGGNEQFF
CDR3nt: TGTGCCAGCAGCACCTCCGGGACAGGGGGAAATGAGCAGTTCTTC

d_gene: .
abundance: .
j_gene: TRBJ2-7
v_gene: TRBV27
CDR3aa: CASRPKNSYEQYF
CDR3nt: TGTGCCAGCAGACCGAAAAACAGCTACGAGCAGTACTTC

d_gene: .
abundance: .
j_gene: TRBJ1-2
v_gene: TRBV29-1
CDR3aa: CSVEKKQRQGGYTF
CDR3nt: TGCAGCGTAGAAAAAAAACAGCGCCAGGGGGGCTACACCTTC

d_gene: TRBD2
abundance: .
j_gene: TRBJ2-7
v_gene: TRBV9
CDR3aa: CASSVAGTSYEQYF
CDR3nt: TGTGCCAGCAGCGTAGCTGGGACTAGCTACGAGCAGTACTTC

d_gene: .
abundance: .
j_gene: TRBJ2-2
v_gene: TRBV21-1
CDR3aa: CASSKEPGGRDTGELFF
CDR3nt: TGTGCCAGCAGCAAAGAACCAGGGGGCAGGGACACCGGGGAGCTGTTTTTT

d_gene: .
abundance: .
j_gene: TRBJ2-7
v_gene: TRBV19
CDR3aa: CASSMGPYSRGDEQYF
CDR3nt: TGTGCCAGTAGTATGGGACCCTACTCCAGGGGGGACGAGCAGTACTTC

d_gene: TRBD1
abundance: .
j_gene: TRBJ2-2
v_gene: TRBV27
CDR3aa: CASSLGQGTGELFF
CDR3nt: TGTGCCAGCAGTTTGGGACAGGGCACCGGGGAGCTGTTTTTT

d_gene: .
abundance: .
j_gene: TRBJ1-2
v_gene: TRBV15
CDR3aa: CATSRDTTGYTF
CDR3nt: TGTGCCACCAGCAGAGATACAACTGGCTACACCTTC

d_gene: TRBD1
abundance: .
j_gene: TRBJ2-7
v_gene: TRBV29-1
CDR3aa: CSVVGLSGQGGYEQYF
CDR3nt: TGCAGCGTTGTAGGTTTATCTGGACAGGGAGGCTACGAGCAGTACTTC

d_gene: .
abundance: .
j_gene: TRBJ1-1
v_gene: TRBV19
CDR3aa: CASSIQAGALNTEAFF
CDR3nt: TGTGCCAGTAGTATACAGGCGGGGGCCCTGAACACTGAAGCTTTCTTT

d_gene: TRBD2
abundance: .
j_gene: TRBJ2-5
v_gene: TRBV3-1/TRBV3-2
CDR3aa: CASSYSGSGETQYF
CDR3nt: TGTGCCAGCAGTTATAGCGGGAGTGGAGAGACCCAGTACTTC

d_gene: .
abundance: .
j_gene: TRBJ2-5
v_gene: TRBV3-1/TRBV3-2
CDR3aa: CASSQEGFSQYF
CDR3nt: TGTGCCAGCAGCCAAGAGGGCTTTTCCCAGTACTTC

d_gene: TRBD2
abundance: .
j_gene: TRBJ2-7
v_gene: TRBV5-1
CDR3aa: CASSLFNSGRRTYEQYF
CDR3nt: TGCGCCAGCAGCCTCTTCAATAGCGGGAGAAGAACCTACGAGCAGTACTTC

d_gene: .
abundance: .
j_gene: TRBJ1-4
v_gene: TRBV10-2
CDR3aa: CASKDSWANEKLFF
CDR3nt: TGCGCCAGTAAGGACTCTTGGGCTAATGAAAAACTGTTTTTT

d_gene: .
abundance: .
j_gene: TRBJ1-5
v_gene: TRBV5-8
CDR3aa: CASSFVNSNQPQHF
CDR3nt: TGTGCCAGCAGCTTTGTTAATAGCAATCAGCCCCAGCATTTT

d_gene: TRBD1
abundance: .
j_gene: TRBJ1-2
v_gene: TRBV19
CDR3aa: CASSEMTGAPYYGYTF
CDR3nt: TGTGCCAGTAGTGAGATGACAGGGGCGCCCTACTATGGCTACACCTTC